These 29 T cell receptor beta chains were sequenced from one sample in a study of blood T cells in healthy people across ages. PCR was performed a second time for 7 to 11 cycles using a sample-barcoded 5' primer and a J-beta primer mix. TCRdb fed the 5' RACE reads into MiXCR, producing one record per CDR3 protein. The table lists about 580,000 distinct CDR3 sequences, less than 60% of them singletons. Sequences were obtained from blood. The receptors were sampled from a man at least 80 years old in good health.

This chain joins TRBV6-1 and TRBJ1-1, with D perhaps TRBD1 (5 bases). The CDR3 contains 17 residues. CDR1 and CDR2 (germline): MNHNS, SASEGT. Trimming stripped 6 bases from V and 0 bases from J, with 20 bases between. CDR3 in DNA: TGTGCCAGCAGCCGAACCCTTACCGGGACGGTGAACACTGAAGCTTTCTTT. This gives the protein CASSRTLTGTVNTEAFF.

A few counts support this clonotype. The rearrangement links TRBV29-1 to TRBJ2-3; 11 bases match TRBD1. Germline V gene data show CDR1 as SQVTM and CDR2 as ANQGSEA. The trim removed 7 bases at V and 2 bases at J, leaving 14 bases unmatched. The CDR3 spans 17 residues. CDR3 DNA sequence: TGCAGCGCTGGACAGGGGGCTTTCGGGGGGTACACAGATACGCAGTATTTT. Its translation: CSAGQGAFGGYTDTQYF.

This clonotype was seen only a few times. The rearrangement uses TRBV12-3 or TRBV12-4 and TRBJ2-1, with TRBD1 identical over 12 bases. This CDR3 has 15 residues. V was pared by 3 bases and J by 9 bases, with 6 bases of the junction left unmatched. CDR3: CASSFSGQGAFEQFF. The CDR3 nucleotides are TGTGCCAGCAGTTTTTCGGGACAGGGGGCGTTTGAGCAGTTCTTC.

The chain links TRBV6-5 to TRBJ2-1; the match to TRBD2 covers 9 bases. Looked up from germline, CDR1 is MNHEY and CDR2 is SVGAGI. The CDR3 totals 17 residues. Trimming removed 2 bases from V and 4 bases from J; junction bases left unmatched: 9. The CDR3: CASSYPSRGGGYNEQFF. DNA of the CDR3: TGTGCCAGCAGTTACCCCTCTCGCGGGGGGGGTTACAATGAGCAGTTCTTC.

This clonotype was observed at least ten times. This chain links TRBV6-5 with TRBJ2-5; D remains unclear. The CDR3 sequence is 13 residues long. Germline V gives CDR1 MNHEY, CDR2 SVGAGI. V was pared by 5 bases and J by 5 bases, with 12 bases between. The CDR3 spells CASSPDKKETQYF. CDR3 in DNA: TGTGCCAGCAGTCCCGACAAGAAGGAGACCCAGTACTTC.

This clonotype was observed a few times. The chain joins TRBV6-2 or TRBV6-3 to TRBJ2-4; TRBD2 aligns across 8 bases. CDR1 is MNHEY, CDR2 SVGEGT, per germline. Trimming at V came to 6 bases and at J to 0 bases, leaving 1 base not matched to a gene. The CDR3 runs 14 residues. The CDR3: CASRTSGAKNIQYF. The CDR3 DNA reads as TGTGCCAGCAGAACTAGCGGAGCCAAAAACATTCAGTACTTC.

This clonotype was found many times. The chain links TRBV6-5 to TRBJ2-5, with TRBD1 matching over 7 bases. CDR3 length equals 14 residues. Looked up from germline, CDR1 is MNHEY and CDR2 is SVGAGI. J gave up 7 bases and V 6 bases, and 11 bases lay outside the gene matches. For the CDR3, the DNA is TGTGCCAGCAGCCCAAACGGACAGGCGGGGACCCAGTACTTC. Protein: CASSPNGQAGTQYF.

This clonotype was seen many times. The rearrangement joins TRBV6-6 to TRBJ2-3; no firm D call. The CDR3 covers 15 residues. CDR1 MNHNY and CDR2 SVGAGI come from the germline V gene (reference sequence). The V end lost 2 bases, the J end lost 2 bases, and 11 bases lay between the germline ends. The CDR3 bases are TGTGCCAGCAGTTACAATGTGGGTTACACAGATACGCAGTATTTT. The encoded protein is CASSYNVGYTDTQYF.

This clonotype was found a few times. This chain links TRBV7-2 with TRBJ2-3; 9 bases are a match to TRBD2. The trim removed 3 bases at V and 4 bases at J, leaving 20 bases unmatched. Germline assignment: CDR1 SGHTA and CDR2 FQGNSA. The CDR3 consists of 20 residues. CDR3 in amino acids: CASSFHQLDRSGSSSDTQYF. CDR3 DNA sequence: TGTGCCAGCAGCTTCCACCAGCTAGACCGTAGCGGGAGCTCGTCAGATACGCAGTATTTT. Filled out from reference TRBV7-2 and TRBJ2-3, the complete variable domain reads GAGVSQSPSNKVTEKGKDVELRCDPISGHTALYWYRQSLGQGLEFLIYFQGNSAPDKSGLPSDRFSAERTGGSVSTLTIQRTQQEDSAVYLCASSFHQLDRSGSSSDTQYFGPGTRLTVL.

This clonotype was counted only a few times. CDR3 in amino acids: CASTLELQGYTEAFF. CDR3 DNA: TGTGCCAGCACCCTAGAACTACAGGGGTACACTGAAGCTTTCTTT. V gene TRBV7-2 combines with J gene TRBJ1-1, with TRBD1 matching 7 bases. The CDR3 contains 15 residues. Germline values: CDR1 SGHTA, CDR2 FQGNSA. The trim removed 7 bases at V and 3 bases at J, leaving 11 bases unmatched.

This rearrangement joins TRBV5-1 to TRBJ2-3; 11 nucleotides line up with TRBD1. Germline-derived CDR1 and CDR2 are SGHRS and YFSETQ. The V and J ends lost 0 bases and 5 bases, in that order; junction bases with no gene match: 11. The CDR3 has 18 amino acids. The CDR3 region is CASSLEPQGGTGGDTQYF. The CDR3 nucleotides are TGCGCCAGCAGCTTGGAACCCCAAGGCGGGACAGGGGGAGATACGCAGTATTTT.

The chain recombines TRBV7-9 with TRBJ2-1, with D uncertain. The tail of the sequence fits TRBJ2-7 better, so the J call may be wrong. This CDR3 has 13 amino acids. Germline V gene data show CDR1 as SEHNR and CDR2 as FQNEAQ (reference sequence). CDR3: CASSLVEDNEQYF. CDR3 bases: TGTGCCAGCAGCTTAGTGGAAGACAATGAGCAGTACTTC.

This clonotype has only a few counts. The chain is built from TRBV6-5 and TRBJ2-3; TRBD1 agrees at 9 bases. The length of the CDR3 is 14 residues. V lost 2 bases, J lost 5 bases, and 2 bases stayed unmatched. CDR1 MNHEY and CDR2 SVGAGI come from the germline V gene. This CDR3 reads CASSYGQGKDTQYF. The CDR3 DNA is TGTGCCAGCAGTTACGGACAGGGGAAAGATACGCAGTATTTT.

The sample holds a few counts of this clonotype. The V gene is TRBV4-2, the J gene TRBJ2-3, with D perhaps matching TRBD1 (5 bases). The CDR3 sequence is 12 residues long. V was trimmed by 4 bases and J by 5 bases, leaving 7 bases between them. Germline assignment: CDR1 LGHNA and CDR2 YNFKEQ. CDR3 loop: CASSRDRDTQYF. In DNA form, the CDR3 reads TGTGCCAGCAGCCGAGACAGAGATACGCAGTATTTT.

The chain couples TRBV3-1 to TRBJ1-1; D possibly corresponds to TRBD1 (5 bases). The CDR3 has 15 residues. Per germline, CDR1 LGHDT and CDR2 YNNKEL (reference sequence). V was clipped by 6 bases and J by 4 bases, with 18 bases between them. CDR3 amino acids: CASRGSYGGSTEAFF. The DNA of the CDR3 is TGTGCCAGCAGGGGTTCTTACGGGGGGAGCACTGAAGCTTTCTTT.

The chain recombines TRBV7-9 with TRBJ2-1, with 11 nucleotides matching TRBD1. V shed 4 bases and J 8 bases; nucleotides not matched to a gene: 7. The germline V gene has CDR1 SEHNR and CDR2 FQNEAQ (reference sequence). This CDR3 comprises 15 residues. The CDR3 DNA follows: TGTGCCAGCAGCTGGGGGACAGGGGGGGGAGATGAGCAGTTCTTC. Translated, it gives CASSWGTGGGDEQFF.

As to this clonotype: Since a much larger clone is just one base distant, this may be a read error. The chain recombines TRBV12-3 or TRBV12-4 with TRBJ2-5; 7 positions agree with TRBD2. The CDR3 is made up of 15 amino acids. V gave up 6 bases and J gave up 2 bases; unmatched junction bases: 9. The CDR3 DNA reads TGTGCCAGCAGCGACGGACTAGTATGGCAAGAGACCCAGTACTTC. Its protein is CASSDGLVWQETQYF.

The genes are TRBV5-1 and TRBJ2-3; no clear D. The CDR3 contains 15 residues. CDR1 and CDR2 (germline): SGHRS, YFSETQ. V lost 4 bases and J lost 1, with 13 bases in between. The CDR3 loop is CASSSTYGGTDTQYF. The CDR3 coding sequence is TGCGCCAGCAGCAGCACTTATGGGGGCACAGATACGCAGTATTTT. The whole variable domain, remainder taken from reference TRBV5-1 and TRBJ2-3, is KAGVTQTPRYLIKTRGQQVTLSCSPISGHRSVSWYQQTPGQGLQFLFEYFSETQRNKGNFPGRFSGRQFSNSRSEMNVSTLELGDSALYLCASSSTYGGTDTQYFGPGTRLTVL.

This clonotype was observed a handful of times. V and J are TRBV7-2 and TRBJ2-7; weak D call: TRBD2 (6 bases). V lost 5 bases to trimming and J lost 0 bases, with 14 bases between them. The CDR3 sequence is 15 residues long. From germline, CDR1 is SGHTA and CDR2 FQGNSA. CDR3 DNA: TGTGCCAGCAGCCGATCTAGCGTCAGCTCCTACGAGCAGTACTTC. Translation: CASSRSSVSSYEQYF.

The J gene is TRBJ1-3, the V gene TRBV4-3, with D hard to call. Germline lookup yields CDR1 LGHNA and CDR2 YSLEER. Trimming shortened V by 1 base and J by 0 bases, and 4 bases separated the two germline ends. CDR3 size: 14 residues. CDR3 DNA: TGCGCCAGCAGCCAAGCGGGCTCTGGAAACACCATATATTTT. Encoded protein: CASSQAGSGNTIYF.

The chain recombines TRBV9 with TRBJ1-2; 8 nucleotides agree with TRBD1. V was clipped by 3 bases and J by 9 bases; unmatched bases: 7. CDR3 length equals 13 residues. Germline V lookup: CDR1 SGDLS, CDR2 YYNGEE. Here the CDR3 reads CASSAGTGGRYTF. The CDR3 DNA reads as TGTGCCAGCAGCGCAGGGACAGGAGGACGCTACACCTTC.

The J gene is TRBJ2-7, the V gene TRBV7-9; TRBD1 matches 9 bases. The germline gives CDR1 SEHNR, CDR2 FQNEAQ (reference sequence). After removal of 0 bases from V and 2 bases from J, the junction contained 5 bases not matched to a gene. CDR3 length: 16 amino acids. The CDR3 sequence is CASSLALHRGPYEQYF. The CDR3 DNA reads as TGTGCCAGCAGCTTAGCGCTTCACAGGGGGCCCTACGAGCAGTACTTC.

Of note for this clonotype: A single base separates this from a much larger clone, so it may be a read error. CDR3 in DNA: TGTGCCAGCATTAAAGGGGGCATGAGCACTGAAGCTTTCTTT. Translation: CASIKGGMSTEAFF. The chain couples TRBV6-5 to TRBJ1-1, with TRBD1 identical over 7 bases. Germline assignment: CDR1 MNHEY and CDR2 SVGAGI. V trimming: 7 bases; J trimming: 4 bases; junction bases outside the gene matches: 9. The CDR3 contains 14 residues.

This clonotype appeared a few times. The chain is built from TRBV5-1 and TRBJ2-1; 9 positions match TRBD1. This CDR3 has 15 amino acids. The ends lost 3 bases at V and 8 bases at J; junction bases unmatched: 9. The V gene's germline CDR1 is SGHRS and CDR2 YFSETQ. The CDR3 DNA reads TGCGCCAGCAGCTCCGGGACAGGGACAAAGTATGAGCAGTTCTTC. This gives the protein CASSSGTGTKYEQFF.

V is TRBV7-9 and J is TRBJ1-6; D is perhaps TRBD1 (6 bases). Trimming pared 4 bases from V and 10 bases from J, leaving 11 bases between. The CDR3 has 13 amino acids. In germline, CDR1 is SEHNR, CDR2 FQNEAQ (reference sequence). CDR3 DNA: TGTGCCAGCAGCTCGGCCCAGGGGTCACCCCTCCACTTT. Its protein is CASSSAQGSPLHF.

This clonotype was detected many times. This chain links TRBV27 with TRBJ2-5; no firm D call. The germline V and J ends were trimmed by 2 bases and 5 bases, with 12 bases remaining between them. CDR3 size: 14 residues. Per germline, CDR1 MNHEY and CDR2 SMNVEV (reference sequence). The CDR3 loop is CASSLRSEGETQYF. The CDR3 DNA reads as TGTGCCAGCAGTTTAAGGTCCGAAGGGGAGACCCAGTACTTC.

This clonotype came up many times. The CDR3 is CASSWGVGKNIQYF. CDR3 bases: TGTGCCAGCAGTTGGGGGGTGGGGAAAAACATTCAGTACTTC. This chain joins TRBV6-5 and TRBJ2-4; a possible D gene is TRBD2 (6 bases). The CDR3 runs 14 residues. Germline V gives CDR1 MNHEY, CDR2 SVGAGI. Trimming removed 4 bases at V and 4 bases at J, with 11 bases between.

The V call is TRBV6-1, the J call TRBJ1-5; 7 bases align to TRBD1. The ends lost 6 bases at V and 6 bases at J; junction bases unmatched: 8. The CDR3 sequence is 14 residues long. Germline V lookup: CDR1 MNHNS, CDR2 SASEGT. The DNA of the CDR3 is TGTGCCAGCAGCGGACCCTCAGGGGGTCAGCCCCAGCATTTT. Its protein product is CASSGPSGGQPQHF.

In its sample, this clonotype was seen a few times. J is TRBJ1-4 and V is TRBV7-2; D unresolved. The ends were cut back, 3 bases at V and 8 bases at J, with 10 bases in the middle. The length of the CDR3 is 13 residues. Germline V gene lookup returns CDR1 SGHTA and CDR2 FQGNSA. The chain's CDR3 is CASSLLGLEKLFF. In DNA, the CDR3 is TGTGCCAGCAGCTTGCTGGGTTTGGAAAAACTGTTTTTT.